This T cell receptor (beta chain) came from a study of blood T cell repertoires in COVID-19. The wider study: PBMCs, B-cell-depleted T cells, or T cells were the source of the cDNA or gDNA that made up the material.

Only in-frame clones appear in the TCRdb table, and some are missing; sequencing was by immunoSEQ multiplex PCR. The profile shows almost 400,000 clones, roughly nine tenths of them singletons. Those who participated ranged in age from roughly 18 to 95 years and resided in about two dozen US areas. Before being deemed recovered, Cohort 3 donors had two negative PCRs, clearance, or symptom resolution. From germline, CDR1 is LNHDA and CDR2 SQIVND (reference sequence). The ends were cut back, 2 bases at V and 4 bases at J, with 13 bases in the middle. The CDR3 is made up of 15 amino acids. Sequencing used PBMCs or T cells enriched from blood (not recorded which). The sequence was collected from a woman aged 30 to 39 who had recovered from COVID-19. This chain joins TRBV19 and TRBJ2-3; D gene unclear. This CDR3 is CASSIMVRRADTQYF. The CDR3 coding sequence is TGTGCCAGTAGTATAATGGTAAGACGGGCAGATACGCAGTATTTT.